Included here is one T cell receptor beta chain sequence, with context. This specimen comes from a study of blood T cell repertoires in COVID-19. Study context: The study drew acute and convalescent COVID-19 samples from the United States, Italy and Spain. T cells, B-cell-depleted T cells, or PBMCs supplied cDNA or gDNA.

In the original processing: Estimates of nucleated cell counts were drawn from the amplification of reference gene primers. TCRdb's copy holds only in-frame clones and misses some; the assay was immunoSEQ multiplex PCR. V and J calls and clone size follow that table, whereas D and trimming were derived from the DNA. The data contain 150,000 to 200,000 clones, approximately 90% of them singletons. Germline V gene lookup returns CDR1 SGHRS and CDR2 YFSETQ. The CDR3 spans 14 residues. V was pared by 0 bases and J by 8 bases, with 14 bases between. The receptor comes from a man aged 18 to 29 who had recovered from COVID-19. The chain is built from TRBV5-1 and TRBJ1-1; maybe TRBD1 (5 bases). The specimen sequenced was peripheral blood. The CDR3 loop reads CASSLAAGGGEAFF. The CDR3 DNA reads TGCGCCAGCAGCTTGGCGGCGGGGGGAGGAGAAGCTTTCTTT. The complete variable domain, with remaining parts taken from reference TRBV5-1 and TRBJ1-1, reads KAGVTQTPRYLIKTRGQQVTLSCSPISGHRSVSWYQQTPGQGLQFLFEYFSETQRNKGNFPGRFSGRQFSNSRSEMNVSTLELGDSALYLCASSLAAGGGEAFFGQGTRLTVV.